This TCR beta chain was identified during a study of blood T cell repertoires in COVID-19. Generated by immunoSEQ multiplex PCR, the TCRdb table keeps only in-frame clones and is missing some. The table records 130,000 to 150,000 clones, approximately 80% of them present only once. With 3 bases clipped from V and 3 bases from J, the junction kept 12 bases outside the gene matches. This CDR3 region has 17 residues. In germline, CDR1 is SGDLS, CDR2 YYNGEE. Material for sequencing was peripheral blood. The TCR comes from a man between 60 and 75 years old with active or convalescent COVID-19. The V gene is TRBV9, the J gene TRBJ2-7; 10 nucleotides line up with TRBD2. The CDR3 is CASSGSRSRTSGYEQYF. DNA for the CDR3: TGTGCCAGCAGCGGAAGTAGATCCAGGACTAGCGGCTACGAGCAGTACTTC. Variable domain in full (rest from reference TRBV9 and TRBJ2-7): DSGVTQTPKHLITATGQRVTLRCSPRSGDLSVYWYQQSLDQGLQFLIQYYNGEERAKGNILERFSAQQFPDLHSELNLSSLELGDSALYFCASSGSRSRTSGYEQYFGPGTRLTVT.